These 29 T cell receptor beta chains were sequenced from one sample in a study of technical replicates of blood from a few donors. The data were produced by immunoSEQ multiplex PCR, yet TCRdb's version contains in-frame clones alone and is incomplete. The table records approximately 79,000 clones, approximately 96% of them present only once. What was sequenced was T cells isolated from PBMCs. All receptors derive from a human donor in good health.

The chain has TRBV7-8 and TRBJ2-1; 10 bases are shared with TRBD2. The CDR3 sequence is 17 residues long. V shed 5 bases, J shed 5 bases, and the junction held 12 bases outside the gene matches. Germline V gene lookup returns CDR1 SGHVS and CDR2 FQNEAQ. As DNA, the CDR3 is TGTGCCAGCAGCCAAGCCATAAGCGGGGGGGAAGACAATGAGCAGTTCTTC. Its translation is CASSQAISGGEDNEQFF.

This clone was detected only once. This rearrangement joins TRBV27 to TRBJ1-1; D possibly corresponds to TRBD1 (5 bases). CDR1 is MNHEY, CDR2 SMNVEV, per germline (reference sequence). This CDR3 is 12 amino acids long. With 8 bases removed from V and 8 bases from J, the gap between germline ends came to 15 bases. The CDR3 DNA is TGTGCCAGCCTTTATAACGACAGAGAAGCTTTCTTT. Translated, it gives CASLYNDREAFF.

V usage is TRBV5-5 and J usage is TRBJ2-7, with TRBD1 matching over 10 bases. J gave up 4 bases and V 0 bases, and 7 bases lay outside the gene matches. Germline V lookup: CDR1 SGHKS, CDR2 YYEKEE (reference sequence). This CDR3 is 16 amino acids long. The CDR3 nucleotides are TGTGCCAGCAGCTTGGGCTATCGACAGGGGGCTTACGAGCAGTACTTC. It specifies CASSLGYRQGAYEQYF. The full variable domain, with the rest looked up from reference TRBV5-5 and TRBJ2-7, is DAGVTQSPTHLIKTRGQQVTLRCSPISGHKSVSWYQQVLGQGPQFIFQYYEKEERGRGNFPDRFSARQFPNYSSELNVNALLLGDSALYLCASSLGYRQGAYEQYFGPGTRLTVT.

The chain uses TRBV9 and TRBJ2-6; D gene unclear. CDR1 and CDR2 (germline): SGDLS, YYNGEE. V was clipped by 9 bases and J by 0 bases, with 13 bases between them. This CDR3 spans 15 amino acids. This CDR3 reads CATSSASSGANVLTF. In DNA form, the CDR3 reads TGTGCCACCTCGAGCGCCAGCTCTGGGGCCAACGTCCTGACTTTC.

The chain has TRBV5-6 and TRBJ1-3; D is ambiguous. The germline V gene encodes CDR1 SGHDT and CDR2 YYEEEE. Trimming took 3 bases from V and 0 from J, leaving 7 bases between them. The CDR3 is 14 amino acids. The chain's CDR3 is CASSSTSSGNTIYF. Written as DNA, the CDR3 is TGTGCCAGCAGCTCGACTAGCTCTGGAAACACCATATATTTT.

The chain links TRBV2 to TRBJ2-1; tentatively, D is TRBD1 (6 bases). The CDR3 runs 18 residues. Trimming stripped 3 bases from V and 1 base from J, with 19 bases between. CDR1 is SNHLY and CDR2 is FYNNEI in the germline V gene. The CDR3 DNA reads as TGTGCCAGCAGTGATCTAAGCCTACAGGGAAATTCCTACAATGAGCAGTTCTTC. The encoded protein is CASSDLSLQGNSYNEQFF.

The chain carries TRBV4-3 and TRBJ1-5; D remains ambiguous. The CDR3 is 15 amino acids. Germline V CDR1 and CDR2: LGHNA, YSLEER. Trimming took 0 bases from V and 4 from J, leaving 10 bases between them. CDR3 sequence reads: CASSQEIGGNQPQHF. CDR3 nucleotide sequence: TGCGCCAGCAGCCAAGAAATAGGCGGGAATCAGCCCCAGCATTTT.

The V gene is TRBV5-1, the J gene TRBJ2-5; D possibly corresponds to TRBD2 (5 bases). Trimming shortened V by 4 bases and J by 1 base, and 20 bases separated the two germline ends. The length of the CDR3 is 17 residues. Germline V gene lookup returns CDR1 SGHRS and CDR2 YFSETQ. The CDR3, as DNA: TGCGCCAGCAGCGGGTCTGGTAGAGGGAGAGCCCAAGAGACCCAGTACTTC. Amino acids: CASSGSGRGRAQETQYF.

This clone appeared once. J is TRBJ2-7 and V is TRBV7-6; 9 nucleotides match TRBD1. The CDR3 extends over 14 amino acids. Trimming at V came to 6 bases and at J to 2 bases, leaving 5 bases not matched to a gene. The germline CDR1 and CDR2 sequences are SGHVS and FNYEAQ. DNA of the CDR3: TGTGCCAGCAGTTCCGGGACAGGGACCTACGAGCAGTACTTC. Translating gives CASSSGTGTYEQYF.

The chain is built from TRBV13 and TRBJ2-7; 9 bases map to TRBD1. The CDR3 has 19 residues. V dropped 4 bases and J dropped 2; count of bases not matched to a gene: 18. CDR1 and CDR2 from the germline V gene are PRHDT and FYEKMQ (reference sequence). The CDR3 DNA is TGTGCCAGCAGCTCAGATTATCCGGGACAGGGAGGTACCCCCTACGAGCAGTACTTC. This encodes CASSSDYPGQGGTPYEQYF.

The chain employs TRBV2 and TRBJ2-3; D unclear. With 7 bases removed from V and 5 bases from J, the gap between germline ends came to 4 bases. There are 10 residues in the CDR3. Germline-derived CDR1 and CDR2 are SNHLY and FYNNEI. CDR3 sequence: CASKRDTQYF. CDR3 bases: TGTGCCAGCAAGCGAGATACGCAGTATTTT.

The rearrangement uses TRBV4-1 and TRBJ2-2; no definite D call. V lost 0 bases to trimming and J lost 2 bases, with 10 bases between them. The CDR3 contains 16 residues. Germline V gene sequence: CDR1 MGHRA, CDR2 YSYEKL. This CDR3 is CASSQEGTLNTGELFF. The CDR3 nucleotides read TGCGCCAGCAGCCAAGAGGGCACTCTAAACACCGGGGAGCTGTTTTTT.

The chain has TRBV5-6 and TRBJ1-1, with 7 bases that match TRBD1. With 3 bases clipped from V and 0 bases from J, the junction kept 11 bases outside the gene matches. This CDR3 is built from 17 residues. The germline V gene has CDR1 SGHDT and CDR2 YYEEEE. The CDR3 DNA reads as TGTGCCAGCAGCTCTGATACAGGGGACCTCATGAACACTGAAGCTTTCTTT. Encoded protein: CASSSDTGDLMNTEAFF.

The chain is built from TRBV9 and TRBJ2-5; 9 bases agree with TRBD1. Unmatched junction bases numbered 5, after V lost 2 bases and J lost 0 bases. The CDR3 is made up of 16 amino acids. Germline V gene sequence: CDR1 SGDLS, CDR2 YYNGEE. The CDR3 nucleotides are TGTGCCAGCAGCGTCGGGACAGGGATGTACCAAGAGACCCAGTACTTC. It translates to CASSVGTGMYQETQYF.

This chain links TRBV19 with TRBJ1-2; D possibly corresponds to TRBD1 (5 bases). The CDR3 is made up of 13 amino acids. V dropped 5 bases and J dropped 6 bases, with 13 bases sitting between them. The germline gives CDR1 LNHDA, CDR2 SQIVND (reference sequence). The CDR3 loop is CASSLQESNGYTF. The CDR3 coding sequence is TGTGCCAGTAGTCTACAGGAGAGCAATGGCTACACCTTC.

This clone was recorded once. The chain uses TRBV5-1 and TRBJ2-7, with D possibly TRBD1 on 6 matching bases. Trimming pared 4 bases from V and 2 bases from J, leaving 13 bases between. This CDR3 spans 14 amino acids. Looked up from germline, CDR1 is SGHRS and CDR2 is YFSETQ. CDR3 coding DNA: TGCGCCAGCAGCGTGCAGGGGATCGCCTACGAGCAGTACTTC. Encoded protein: CASSVQGIAYEQYF.

In this sample, this clone turned up once. The gene calls are TRBV5-1 and TRBJ1-2; D gene ambiguous. V lost 0 bases to trimming and J lost 6 bases, with 12 bases between them. The CDR3 has 14 amino acids. CDR1 is SGHRS and CDR2 is YFSETQ in the germline V gene. The chain's CDR3 is CASSLAFLEHGYTF. CDR3 nucleotides: TGCGCCAGCAGCTTGGCGTTCTTGGAGCATGGCTACACCTTC.

The V and J genes are TRBV9 and TRBJ2-7, with 7 bases lining up with TRBD2. This CDR3 is 15 amino acids long. After removal of 3 bases from V and 4 bases from J, the junction contained 10 bases not matched to a gene. CDR1 is SGDLS and CDR2 is YYNGEE in the germline V gene. CDR3 amino acids: CASSASGLAEYEQYF. For the CDR3, the DNA is TGTGCCAGCAGCGCTAGCGGCCTAGCTGAGTACGAGCAGTACTTC. Supplemented by reference TRBV9 and TRBJ2-7, the full variable domain reads DSGVTQTPKHLITATGQRVTLRCSPRSGDLSVYWYQQSLDQGLQFLIQYYNGEERAKGNILERFSAQQFPDLHSELNLSSLELGDSALYFCASSASGLAEYEQYFGPGTRLTVT.

The chain recombines TRBV15 with TRBJ1-2; TRBD1 agrees at 7 bases. This CDR3 comprises 13 residues. V was clipped by 4 bases and J by 4 bases; unmatched bases: 3. In germline, CDR1 is LNHNV, CDR2 YYDKDF (reference sequence). CDR3 in amino acids: CATSNRDSYGYTF. The CDR3 DNA is TGTGCCACCAGCAATCGGGACAGCTATGGCTACACCTTC.

The chain carries TRBV9 and TRBJ1-5, with D maybe TRBD1 (6 bases). The germline CDR1 and CDR2 sequences are SGDLS and YYNGEE. V dropped 4 bases and J dropped 4 bases, with 9 bases sitting between them. The CDR3 consists of 13 residues. DNA of the CDR3: TGTGCCAGCAGCAGGGGGACAAATCAGCCCCAGCATTTT. Amino acids: CASSRGTNQPQHF. The entire variable domain, with the rest obtained from reference TRBV9 and TRBJ1-5, is as follows: DSGVTQTPKHLITATGQRVTLRCSPRSGDLSVYWYQQSLDQGLQFLIQYYNGEERAKGNILERFSAQQFPDLHSELNLSSLELGDSALYFCASSRGTNQPQHFGDGTRLSIL.

The chain uses TRBV27 and TRBJ2-1; 7 bases line up with TRBD2. The V segment lost 6 bases and the J segment 0 bases; nucleotides outside the gene matches: 5. The CDR3 extends over 15 amino acids. In germline, CDR1 is MNHEY, CDR2 SMNVEV (reference sequence). The CDR3 region is CASRGSGNSYNEQFF. As DNA, the CDR3 is TGTGCCAGCAGGGGGAGCGGGAACTCCTACAATGAGCAGTTCTTC.

The CDR3 reads CASTPQERVNTGELFF. CDR3 sequence (DNA): TGTGCCAGTACCCCCCAAGAGCGGGTTAACACCGGGGAGCTGTTTTTT. V usage is TRBV19 and J usage is TRBJ2-2; D is perhaps TRBD2 (6 bases). The V gene's germline CDR1 is LNHDA and CDR2 SQIVND (reference sequence). The CDR3 contains 16 residues. The V end was cut by 7 bases, the J end by 2 bases, with 17 bases between.

The CDR3 DNA sequence: TGTGCCAGCAGTTACCCTCTAACAGATACGCAGTATTTT. It codes for CASSYPLTDTQYF. The genes are TRBV28 and TRBJ2-3, with D unresolved. The CDR3 length is 13 residues. V was trimmed by 4 bases and J by 3 bases, leaving 8 bases between them. Germline CDR1 and CDR2: MDHEN and SYDVKM.

This chain links TRBV25-1 with TRBJ2-7; 9 nucleotides line up with TRBD1. In germline, CDR1 is MGHDK, CDR2 SYGVNS. The V and J ends lost 1 base and 2 bases, in that order; junction bases with no gene match: 3. There are 15 residues in the CDR3. CDR3 DNA: TGTGCCAGCAGTGAATTCGGGACAGGGACCTACGAGCAGTACTTC. It specifies CASSEFGTGTYEQYF.

V is TRBV29-1 and J is TRBJ2-7; D possibly corresponds to TRBD1 (6 bases). V was shortened by 0 bases and J by 4 bases, with 16 bases between the two germline ends. Germline V lookup: CDR1 SQVTM, CDR2 ANQGSEA. This CDR3 has 15 residues. For the CDR3, the DNA is TGCAGCGTTGAAGACGGTGTCACAGGGAGATACGAGCAGTACTTC. This gives the protein CSVEDGVTGRYEQYF.

The V call is TRBV6-5, the J call TRBJ2-3, with a weak D call TRBD2 (5 bases). This CDR3 spans 14 amino acids. Germline assignment: CDR1 MNHEY and CDR2 SVGAGI. The V and J ends lost 7 bases and 0 bases respectively, with 11 bases between them. The CDR3 here is CASKSGPSTDTQYF. CDR3 nucleotide sequence: TGTGCCAGCAAGAGCGGCCCTAGCACAGATACGCAGTATTTT.

V usage is TRBV10-3 and J usage is TRBJ2-7; D unresolved. There are 14 residues in the CDR3. Germline V gene data show CDR1 as ENHRY and CDR2 as SYGVKD. Trimming shortened V by 6 bases and J by 4 bases, and 16 bases separated the two germline ends. The CDR3 protein is CAISAHTESYEQYF. The CDR3 coding sequence is TGTGCCATCAGCGCCCACACCGAAAGTTACGAGCAGTACTTC.

The chain uses TRBV7-9 and TRBJ2-5, with TRBD2 matching over 11 bases. The V gene end was trimmed by 4 bases and the J gene end by 1 base; junction bases not matched to a gene: 11. From germline, CDR1 is SEHNR and CDR2 FQNEAQ (reference sequence). This CDR3 has 18 amino acids. The CDR3 nucleotides read TGTGCCAGCAGCTCACCTTTAGCGGGAGGGCCGCGCCAAGAGACCCAGTACTTC. Its translation: CASSSPLAGGPRQETQYF.

CDR3 loop: CASSAGRGDTDTQYF. The CDR3 DNA reads TGTGCCAGCAGCGCTGGGAGGGGAGACACAGATACGCAGTATTTT. The J gene is TRBJ2-3, the V gene TRBV5-8, with TRBD2 matching 7 bases. The CDR3 consists of 15 residues. Losses at the gene ends were 4 bases for V and 2 bases for J; bases not matched to a gene: 7. CDR1 and CDR2 from the germline V gene are SGHTS and YDEGEE.